One TCR beta chain is described in this entry. This entry is derived from a study of blood T cell repertoires in COVID-19. Background on the study: Some COVID-19 samples were acute and others convalescent; all came from the United States, Italy and Spain.

Trimming took 4 bases from V and 6 from J; bases not matched to a gene: 8. From germline, CDR1 is SGHRS and CDR2 YFSETQ. The CDR3 runs to 15 residues. In the authors' workflow: Reference gene primer amplification yielded estimated nucleated cell counts. Sequencing used immunoSEQ multiplex PCR; TCRdb keeps in-frame clones, though not all of them. The DNA gave D and trimming, while V, J and clone size come from that table. The sample shows over 70,000 clones, 70% to 80% of them seen only once. The chain employs TRBV5-1 and TRBJ2-1; 9 bases are a match to TRBD1. Sequenced: peripheral blood. This TCR derives from a man in his sixties or seventies with active or convalescent COVID-19. The CDR3 sequence: CASSGTGQKRNEQFF. CDR3 DNA sequence: TGCGCCAGCAGCGGGACAGGGCAGAAACGCAATGAGCAGTTCTTC.